This T cell receptor beta chain was found in a study of blood T cell repertoires in COVID-19. Study at large: COVID-19 samples collected from the United States, Italy and Spain covered acute and convalescent phases. Sources were T cells, B-cell-depleted T cells, or PBMCs; the material itself was cDNA or gDNA.

The V end lost 8 bases, the J end lost 8 bases, and 17 bases lay between the germline ends. Germline-derived CDR1 and CDR2 are SGDLS and YYNGEE. CDR3 length equals 13 residues. The authors' processing: Amplification with reference gene primers provided the estimates of nucleated cell counts. Repertoires were generated with immunoSEQ multiplex PCR, while TCRdb's copy carries only in-frame clones and drops some. That table supplies the V and J calls and clone size; D and trimming were determined from the DNA. The sample contains about 15,000 clones, nearly 75% of which appear only once. This receptor was taken from a boy under 10 years old with active or convalescent COVID-19. Sequenced sample: peripheral blood. V usage is TRBV9 and J usage is TRBJ1-3; D is perhaps TRBD1 (5 bases). CDR3 in DNA: TGTGCCAGTACCGCGACCGGGGGAGACACCATATATTTT. As protein: CASTATGGDTIYF.